This record concerns one T cell receptor (beta chain) sequence. Its specificity is not known. From germline, CDR1 is LNHDA and CDR2 SQIVND (reference sequence). Trimming shortened V by 3 bases and J by 0 bases, and 12 bases separated the two germline ends. This CDR3 has 16 residues. Researchers ran the PCR with 60 Vbeta and 13 Jbeta primers. Sequencing used immunoSEQ multiplex PCR; TCRdb keeps in-frame clones, though not all of them. This sample has approximately 150,000 clones, with around 78% found just once. The data were obtained in a study of cytomegalovirus exposure and HLA in healthy donors. At the level of the study: Of all 360 or so donors who were genotyped, about 80% belonged to the Caucasian-associated ancestry cluster. Whole-study results and caveats: Sequencing probably produced one cluster of sequence variants that were highly shared. V- and J-gene trimming of TCR beta was linked (in a later analysis) to a missense DCLRE1C variant.

The chain joins TRBV19 to TRBJ2-1, with unresolved D. This sequence originates from a woman aged 18 to 35 in good health and CMV-seronegative. The specimen sequenced was PBMCs. The CDR3 spells CASSISGFLSYNEQFF. The CDR3 bases are TGTGCCAGTAGTATCTCAGGATTTCTCTCCTACAATGAGCAGTTCTTC.